A single sample is the source of the 11 T cell receptor beta chains below, sequenced in a study of blood T cells in healthy people across ages. Then a second PCR, running about 6 to 12 cycles, was carried out with a sample-barcoded 5' primer and a J-beta primer mix. Via MiXCR, TCRdb re-called the 5' RACE reads, giving one row per CDR3 protein. The sample contains around 1.5 million distinct CDR3 sequences, roughly a third of which appear only once. Sequencing input: blood. The source is a woman aged 25 to 39 in good health.

A note on this clonotype: At one end, the junction sequence differs from germline, possibly due to a read error. This rearrangement joins TRBV18 to TRBJ1-2; TRBD1 is a possible D gene (5 bases). The CDR3 is 12 amino acids. Germline V gives CDR1 KGHSH, CDR2 LQKENI. CDR3 coding DNA: TGTGCCGGCTCCGTACAGGACTATGGCTACACCTTC. Its protein is CAGSVQDYGYTF.

This chain links TRBV2 with TRBJ2-7; TRBD2 aligns across 9 bases. The CDR3 covers 14 residues. With V trimmed by 6 bases and J by 1 base, 4 bases remained unmatched. Germline V gene sequence: CDR1 SNHLY, CDR2 FYNNEI. CDR3 region: CASRLAGASYEQYF. CDR3 sequence (DNA): TGTGCCAGCAGACTAGCGGGTGCATCCTACGAGCAGTACTTC.

The chain carries TRBV4-1 and TRBJ2-3, with 10 nucleotides matching TRBD2. Germline lookup yields CDR1 MGHRA and CDR2 YSYEKL. V was pared by 3 bases and J by 4 bases, with 16 bases of the junction left unmatched. The CDR3 runs 19 residues. CDR3 nucleotides: TGCGCCAGCAGCCAGGGCAGTCTGAGCGGGGGGGCCGGGGCAGATACGCAGTATTTT. Amino acid sequence: CASSQGSLSGGAGADTQYF.

This chain links TRBV29-1 with TRBJ2-7; D is possibly TRBD1 (6 bases). Germline CDR1 is SQVTM and CDR2 is ANQGSEA. This CDR3 has 16 residues. V was cut by 0 bases and J by 1 base, with 16 bases left in between. The CDR3 is CSVEDRSRGLSYEQYF. The DNA for the CDR3 is TGCAGCGTTGAAGATCGATCCAGGGGATTATCCTACGAGCAGTACTTC.

The chain has TRBV7-2 and TRBJ2-5; TRBD2 might be the D (7 bases). Germline-derived CDR1 and CDR2 are SGHTA and FQGNSA. Trimming left V 3 bases short and J 4 bases short, with 12 bases between. The CDR3 loop spans 14 amino acids. The CDR3 here is CASSFAGATETQYF. The DNA of the CDR3 is TGTGCCAGCAGCTTCGCGGGGGCGACAGAGACCCAGTACTTC.

This clonotype turned up a few times. Here the CDR3 DNA reads TGTGCCTCGTCGACAGGCGCCCATGAGCAGTTCTTC. Encoded protein: CASSTGAHEQFF. The rearrangement uses TRBV6-1 and TRBJ2-1; maybe TRBD1 (6 bases). The CDR3 loop spans 12 amino acids. Trimming removed 11 bases from V and 8 bases from J, with 16 bases in between. Germline V gene lookup returns CDR1 MNHNS and CDR2 SASEGT.

The chain is built from TRBV12-3 or TRBV12-4 and TRBJ2-3; D is ambiguous. This CDR3 spans 14 amino acids. Trimming pared 2 bases from V and 10 bases from J, leaving 16 bases between. The CDR3 DNA reads TGTGCCAGCAGTTTATTGGTAGGATTCGATGCGCAGTATTTT. This encodes CASSLLVGFDAQYF.

In its sample, this clonotype was seen many times. The chain couples TRBV12-3 or TRBV12-4 to TRBJ2-3; maybe TRBD1 (8 bases). The CDR3 extends over 14 amino acids. V lost 6 bases to trimming and J lost 3 bases, with 13 bases between them. CDR3 loop: CASRTGGGTDTQYF. As DNA, the CDR3 is TGTGCCAGCAGAACAGGGGGGGGAACAGATACGCAGTATTTT.

There are a few counts of this clonotype. The chain recombines TRBV27 with TRBJ2-3; TRBD2 matches at 8 bases. Per the germline V gene, CDR1 is MNHEY and CDR2 is SMNVEV (reference sequence). The CDR3 extends over 18 amino acids. With 3 bases clipped from V and 0 bases from J, the junction kept 11 bases outside the gene matches. CDR3 DNA: TGTGCCAGCAGTTTTTGGCCAGCGGGGGTCGCGAGCACAGATACGCAGTATTTT. It codes for CASSFWPAGVASTDTQYF.

CDR3 loop: CASSSRAGTGAYEQYF. DNA for the CDR3: TGTGCCAGCAGCTCGCGCGCCGGGACAGGGGCCTACGAGCAGTACTTC. The V and J genes are TRBV5-5 and TRBJ2-7; 10 bases are a match to TRBD1. The CDR3 contains 16 residues. V lost 3 bases, J lost 2 bases, and 8 bases stayed unmatched. In germline, CDR1 is SGHKS, CDR2 YYEKEE (reference sequence).

This chain uses TRBV7-8 with TRBJ1-2; no reliable D call. The CDR3 length is 14 residues. Looked up from germline, CDR1 is SGHVS and CDR2 is FQNEAQ. V was trimmed by 8 bases and J by 1 base, leaving 14 bases between them. In DNA form, the CDR3 reads TGTGCCAGCGGAAGGGAACTATATAACTATGGCTACACCTTC. Its translation: CASGRELYNYGYTF. Using reference TRBV7-8 and TRBJ1-2 for the parts outside the CDR3, the full variable domain is GAGVSQSPRYKVAKRGQDVALRCDPISGHVSLFWYQQALGQGPEFLTYFQNEAQLDKSGLPSDRFFAERPEGSVSTLKIQRTQQEDSAVYLCASGRELYNYGYTFGSGTRLTVV.